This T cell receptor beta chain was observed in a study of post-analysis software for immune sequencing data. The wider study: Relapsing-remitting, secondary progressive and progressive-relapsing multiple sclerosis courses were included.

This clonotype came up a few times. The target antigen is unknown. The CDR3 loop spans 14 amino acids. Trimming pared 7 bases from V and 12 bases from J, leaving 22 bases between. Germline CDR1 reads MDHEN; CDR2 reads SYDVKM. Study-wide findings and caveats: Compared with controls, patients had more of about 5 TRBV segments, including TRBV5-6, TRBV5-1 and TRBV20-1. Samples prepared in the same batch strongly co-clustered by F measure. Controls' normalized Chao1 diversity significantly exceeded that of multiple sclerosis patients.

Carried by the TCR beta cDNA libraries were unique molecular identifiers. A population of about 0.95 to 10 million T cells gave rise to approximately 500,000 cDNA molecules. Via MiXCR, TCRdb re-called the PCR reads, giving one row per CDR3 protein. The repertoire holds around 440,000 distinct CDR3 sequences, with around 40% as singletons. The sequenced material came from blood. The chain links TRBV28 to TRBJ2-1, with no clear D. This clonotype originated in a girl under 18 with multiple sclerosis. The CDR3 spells CASTERVSVVAQFF. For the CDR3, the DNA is TGTGCCAGCACCGAACGGGTCTCGGTCGTTGCGCAGTTCTTC.